This T cell receptor (beta chain) originates from a study of OX40 agonist ivuxolimab in advanced cancers. On the study more broadly: Hepatocellular carcinoma, melanoma, renal cell or head and neck cancer occurred in dose-escalation patients.

Sequenced by immunoSEQ multiplex PCR; TCRdb stores in-frame clones only, minus some. Of about 46,000 clones in the sample, around nine tenths were seen once. The CDR3 consists of 14 residues. CDR1 is LNHDA and CDR2 is SQIVND in the germline V gene (reference sequence). The germline V and J ends were trimmed by 8 bases and 0 bases, with 8 bases remaining between them. The study sampled blood at baseline, cycle 4 day 1, and cycle 7 day 1. The TCR comes from an adult with an advanced solid tumor such as melanoma, head and neck, liver or kidney cancer. The chain carries TRBV19 and TRBJ2-6, with D hard to call. Source: CD4+ or CD8+ T cells sorted from blood, taken in a trial of the OX40 agonist ivuxolimab. The CDR3 DNA reads TGTGCCAGTTCCCCAAACTCTGGGGCCAACGTCCTGACTTTC. It yields the protein CASSPNSGANVLTF.